This T cell receptor beta chain was observed in a study of shared clonotypes between healthy human individuals. The wider study: For every donor, three CD4 naive, three CD4 memory, two CD8 naive and one CD8 memory plates were used.

Investigators divided CD4+ cells into CD45RA+ naive and CD45RA-negative memory subsets. Produced via immunoSEQ multiplex PCR; TCRdb's table is partial and in-frame only. Of about 640,000 clones in the sample, about two thirds were seen once. Concerning this clone: Antigen unknown. A clone one base away is much larger, so this may be a read error.

Per germline, CDR1 MNHEY and CDR2 SVGAGI. The CDR3 covers 13 residues. Trimming took 4 bases from V and 0 from J, leaving 4 bases between them. Broader study findings: Although depth was large, rarefaction showed that sequencing of the sorted subsets was incomplete. Sharing across four donors was seen in 4% to 6.5% of naive CD4 clonotypes.

The rearrangement links TRBV6-5 to TRBJ1-5; D remains ambiguous. The sample consisted of memory CD4+ T cells sorted from blood. The subset denotes: CD45RA-negative fraction. The receptor's source is a woman in her twenties or thirties in good health. In nucleotides, the CDR3 is TGTGCCAGCAGTTGGGATAGCAATCAGCCCCAGCATTTT. As protein: CASSWDSNQPQHF.